This TCR beta chain was obtained from a study of technical replicates of blood from four donors. V trimming: 6 bases; J trimming: 1 base; junction bases outside the gene matches: 9. CDR1 and CDR2 (germline): SGHRS, YFSETQ. The CDR3 is made up of 15 amino acids. Generated by immunoSEQ multiplex PCR, the TCRdb table keeps only in-frame clones and is missing some. The sample has fewer than 90,000 clones, around 94% seen once. Sample: T cells isolated from PBMCs. This chain uses TRBV5-1 with TRBJ2-7; 8 bases are a match to TRBD2. The sequence came from a human donor in good health. In DNA, the CDR3 is TGCGCCAGCACCCTAGGAGCGGGAGCTTCCTACGAGCAGTACTTC. It yields the protein CASTLGAGASYEQYF.